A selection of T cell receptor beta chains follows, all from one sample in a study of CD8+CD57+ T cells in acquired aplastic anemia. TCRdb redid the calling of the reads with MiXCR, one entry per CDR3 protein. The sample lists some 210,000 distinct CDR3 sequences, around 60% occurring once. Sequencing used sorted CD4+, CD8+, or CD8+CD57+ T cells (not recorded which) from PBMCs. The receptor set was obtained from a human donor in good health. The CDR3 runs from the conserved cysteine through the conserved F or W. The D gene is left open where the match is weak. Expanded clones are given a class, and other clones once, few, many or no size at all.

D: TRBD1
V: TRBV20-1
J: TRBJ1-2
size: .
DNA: TGCAGTGCTCCCAGGACAGGCGGTACCTATGGCTACACCTTC
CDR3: CSAPRTGGTYGYTF

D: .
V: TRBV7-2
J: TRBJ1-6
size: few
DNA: TGTGCCAGCAGCACGAATAATTCACCCCTCCACTTT
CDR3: CASSTNNSPLHF

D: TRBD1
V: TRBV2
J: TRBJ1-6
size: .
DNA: TGTGCCAGCAGTGGAGGCCAGGGGGCAAATAATTCACCCCTCCACTTT
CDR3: CASSGGQGANNSPLHF

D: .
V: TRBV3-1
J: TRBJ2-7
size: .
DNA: TGTGCCAGCAGCCAGGCGATGGGGGTCGGGTACGAGCAGTACTTC
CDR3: CASSQAMGVGYEQYF

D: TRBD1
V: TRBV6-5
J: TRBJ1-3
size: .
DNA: TGTGCCAGCAGTCCCGGACAGGACTCTGGAAACACCATATATTTT
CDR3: CASSPGQDSGNTIYF

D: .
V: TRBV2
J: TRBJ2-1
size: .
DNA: TGTGCCAGCAGTACGCGGGGTGAGCAGTTCTTC
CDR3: CASSTRGEQFF

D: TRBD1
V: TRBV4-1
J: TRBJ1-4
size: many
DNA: TGCGCCAGCAGCGGAAACAGGGGCAAGGTTGAAAAACTGTTTTTT
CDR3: CASSGNRGKVEKLFF

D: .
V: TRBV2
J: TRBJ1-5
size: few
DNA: TGTGCCAGCAGTGATAAAGACAGGAGCAATCAGCCCCAGCATTTT
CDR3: CASSDKDRSNQPQHF

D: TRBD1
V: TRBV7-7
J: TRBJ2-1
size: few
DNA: TGTGCCAGCAGCCTTTCAGGGGGTACATACAATGAGCAGTTCTTC
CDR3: CASSLSGGTYNEQFF

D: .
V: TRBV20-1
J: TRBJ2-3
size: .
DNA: TGCAGTGCTAGCGTGACTACTGATACGCAGTATTTT
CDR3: CSASVTTDTQYF

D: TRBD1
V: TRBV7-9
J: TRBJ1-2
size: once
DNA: TGTGCCAGCAGCTCGGACAGGGGGCCCTATGGCTACACCTTC
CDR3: CASSSDRGPYGYTF

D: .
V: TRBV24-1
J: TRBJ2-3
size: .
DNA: TGTGCCACCGGCAGCGGGCGCACAGATACGCAGTATTTT
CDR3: CATGSGRTDTQYF

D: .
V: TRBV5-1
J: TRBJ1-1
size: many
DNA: TGCGCCAGCAGCTTGGCGGGCAGGGACTACGAAGCTTTCTTT
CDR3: CASSLAGRDYEAFF

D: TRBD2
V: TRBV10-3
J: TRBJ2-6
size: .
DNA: TGTGCCATCATGACTAGCGGGGGTTCCTACGTCCTGACTTTC
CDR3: CAIMTSGGSYVLTF

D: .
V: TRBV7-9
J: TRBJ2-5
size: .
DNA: TGTGCCAGCAGCCGATCTAGTGGCGTAGAGACCCAGTACTTC
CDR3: CASSRSSGVETQYF

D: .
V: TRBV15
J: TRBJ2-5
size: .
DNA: TGTGCCACCAGCAGAACCCACAGGGTTGAGACCCAGTACTTC
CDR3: CATSRTHRVETQYF

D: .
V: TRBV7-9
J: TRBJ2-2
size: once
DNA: TGTGCCAGCAGCGACCCAACAGAGACCGGGGAGCTGTTTTTT
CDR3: CASSDPTETGELFF

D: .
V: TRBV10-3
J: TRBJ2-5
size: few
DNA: TGTGCCATCAGCTGGACAGATCTGTACCAAGAGACCCAGTACTTC
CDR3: CAISWTDLYQETQYF

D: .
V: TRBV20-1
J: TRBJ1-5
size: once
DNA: TGCAGTGCTAGTTCCCCCGGGGTACTAAATCAGCCCCAGCATTTT
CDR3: CSASSPGVLNQPQHF

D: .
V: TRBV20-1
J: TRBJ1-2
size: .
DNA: TGCAGTGCTAGCGAACTTTCCGGAGGGTATGGCTACACCTTC
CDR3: CSASELSGGYGYTF

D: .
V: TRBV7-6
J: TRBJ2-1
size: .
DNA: TGTGCCAGCAGCTCGCTGGGCGAGGGTGAGCAGTTCTTC
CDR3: CASSSLGEGEQFF

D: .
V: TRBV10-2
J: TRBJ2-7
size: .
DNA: TGCGCCAGCGTCACACAGGGTCTCTATTCCCAGCAGTACTTC
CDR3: CASVTQGLYSQQYF

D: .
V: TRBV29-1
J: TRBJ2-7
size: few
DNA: TGCAGCAAGCCGGGGACGAGCTCCTACGAGCAGTACTTC
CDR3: CSKPGTSSYEQYF

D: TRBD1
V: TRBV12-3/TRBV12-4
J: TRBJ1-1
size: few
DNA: TGTGCCAGCCGGACAGGGGGGATGGGCACTGAAGCTTTCTTT
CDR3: CASRTGGMGTEAFF

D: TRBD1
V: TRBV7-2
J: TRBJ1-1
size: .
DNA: TGTGCCAGCAGCTTGGACAGGGGGGGGACTGGAGCTTTCTTT
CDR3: CASSLDRGGTGAFF

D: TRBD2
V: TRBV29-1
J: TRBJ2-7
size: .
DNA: TGCAGAGTTGAATTGGGAACACCTAGCGGGGGGGCCTACGAGCAGTACTTC
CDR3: CRVELGTPSGGAYEQYF

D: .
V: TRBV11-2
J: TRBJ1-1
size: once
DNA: TGTGCCAGCAGCTTGGGGACTCGCACTGAAGCTTTCTTT
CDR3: CASSLGTRTEAFF

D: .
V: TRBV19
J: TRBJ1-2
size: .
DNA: TGTGCCAGTAGTATGGGGTCAAACTACTATGGCTACACCTTC
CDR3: CASSMGSNYYGYTF

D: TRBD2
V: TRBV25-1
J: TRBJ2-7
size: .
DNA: TGTGCCAGCAGTGCCCCGGGACTAGCGGGGGGGAATGAGCAGTACTTC
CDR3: CASSAPGLAGGNEQYF

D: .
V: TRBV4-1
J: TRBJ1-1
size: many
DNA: TGCGCCAGCAGCCAAGGATTTGAGAGCACTGAAGCTTTCTTT
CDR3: CASSQGFESTEAFF

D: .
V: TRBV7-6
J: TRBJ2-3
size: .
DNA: TGTGCCAGCAGCTTAGATCGGGTGCTCGCAGATACGCAGTATTTT
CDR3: CASSLDRVLADTQYF

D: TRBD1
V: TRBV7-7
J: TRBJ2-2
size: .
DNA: TGTGCTAGCAGCTTGGGACAGGGGGCGGTCACCGGGGAGCTGTTTTTT
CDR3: CASSLGQGAVTGELFF

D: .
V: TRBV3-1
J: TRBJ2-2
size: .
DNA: TGTGCCAGCAGCCATAACCCCCGGTCGGACACCGGGGAGCTGTTTTTT
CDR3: CASSHNPRSDTGELFF

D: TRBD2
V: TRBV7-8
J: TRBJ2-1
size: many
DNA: TGTGCCAGCAGCCCCCGCTTGTTAGCGGGGGGCCCCGGAGAGCAGTTCTTC
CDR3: CASSPRLLAGGPGEQFF

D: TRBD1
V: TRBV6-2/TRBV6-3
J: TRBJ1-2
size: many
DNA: TGTGCCAGCAGTTACGGGACAGTCTATGGCTACACCTTC
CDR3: CASSYGTVYGYTF

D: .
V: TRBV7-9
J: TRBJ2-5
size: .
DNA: TGTGCCAGCAGCCCAAAAGCTGAAGAGACCCAGTACTTC
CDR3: CASSPKAEETQYF

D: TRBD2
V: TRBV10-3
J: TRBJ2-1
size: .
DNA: TGTGCCATCAGTGAGTCCGGGACTAGATCCTACAATGAGCAGTCCTTC
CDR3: CAISESGTRSYNEQSF

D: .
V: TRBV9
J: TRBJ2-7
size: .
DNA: TGTGCCAGCAGCGGAGGGGCAGGGCCCTACGAGCAGTACTTC
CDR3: CASSGGAGPYEQYF

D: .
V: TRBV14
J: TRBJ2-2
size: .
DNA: TGTGCCAGCAGCCAAGATATAGGGGGCACCGGGGAGCTGTTTTTT
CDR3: CASSQDIGGTGELFF

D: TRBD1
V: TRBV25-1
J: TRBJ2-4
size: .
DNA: TGTGCCAGCAGCGGACAGGGTGAAGCCAAAAACATTCAGTACTTC
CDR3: CASSGQGEAKNIQYF

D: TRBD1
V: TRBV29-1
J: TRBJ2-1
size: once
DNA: TGCAGCGTTGGAGGGGGCGAGTTCAATGAGCAGTTCTTC
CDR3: CSVGGGEFNEQFF

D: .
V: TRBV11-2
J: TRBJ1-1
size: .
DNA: TGTGCCAGCAGCTTATATGGCAGCCAAAACACTGAAGCTTTCTTT
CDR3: CASSLYGSQNTEAFF

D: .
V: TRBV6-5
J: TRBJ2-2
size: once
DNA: TGTGCCAGCAGTTACCCGGGGGAGCTGTTTTTT
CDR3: CASSYPGELFF

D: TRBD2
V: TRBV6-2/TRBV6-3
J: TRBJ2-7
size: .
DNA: TGTGCCAGCAGTTACGGGAGGGTTGGGGACGAGCAGTACTTC
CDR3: CASSYGRVGDEQYF